A single sample is the source of the 32 T cell receptor beta chains below, sequenced in a study of blood T cell repertoires in COVID-19. Sequencing used immunoSEQ multiplex PCR; TCRdb keeps in-frame clones, though not all of them. The sample carries approximately 150,000 clones, roughly 80% recorded once. Sequenced sample: PBMCs or T cells enriched from blood (not recorded which). These receptors originate from a woman between 40 and 50 years old with acute COVID-19.

The genes are TRBV3-1 (or the pseudogene TRBV3-2) and TRBJ2-1; 8 nucleotides align to TRBD2. Germline V lookup: CDR1 LGHDT, CDR2 YNNKEL (reference sequence). V shed 5 bases, J shed 1 base, and the junction held 4 bases outside the gene matches. The CDR3 runs 15 residues. DNA for the CDR3: TGTGCCAGCAGCAAGTTAGCGGGGTCCTACAATGAGCAGTTCTTC. Its protein product is CASSKLAGSYNEQFF.

Only one count was recorded for this clone. The genes are TRBV29-1 and TRBJ1-2; no firm D call. The CDR3 length is 13 residues. The V end was cut by 3 bases, the J end by 8 bases, with 16 bases between. Germline CDR1 reads SQVTM; CDR2 reads ANQGSEA. Here the CDR3 DNA reads TGCAGCGTTGATCCGGACGGCGGGGTGGGCTACACCTTC. The encoded protein is CSVDPDGGVGYTF.

The genes are TRBV5-1 and TRBJ1-2; no clear D. Germline CDR1 reads SGHRS; CDR2 reads YFSETQ. CDR3 size: 15 residues. Trimming took off 0 bases at V and 6 bases at J, with 15 bases between the two ends. The CDR3 coding sequence is TGCGCCAGCAGCTTGGATCCAGGCCTTCTTAATGGCTACACCTTC. This sequence encodes CASSLDPGLLNGYTF.

The chain links TRBV4-1 to TRBJ2-2, with 7 nucleotides matching TRBD2. V was clipped by 7 bases and J by 0 bases; unmatched bases: 5. The CDR3 contains 15 residues. Germline V gene data show CDR1 as MGHRA and CDR2 as YSYEKL. The CDR3 protein is CASTPAGTNTGELFF. CDR3 bases: TGCGCCAGCACCCCAGCGGGAACGAACACCGGGGAGCTGTTTTTT.

The chain uses TRBV11-2 and TRBJ2-2; 11 positions match TRBD2. CDR1 is SGHAT and CDR2 is FQNNGV in the germline V gene. The V and J ends lost 6 bases and 5 bases, in that order; junction bases with no gene match: 5. The CDR3 loop spans 15 amino acids. DNA of the CDR3: TGTGCCAGCAGGGTGGCTAGCGGGGGGACCGGGGAGCTGTTTTTT. Translated: CASRVASGGTGELFF. Drawing the rest from reference TRBV11-2 and TRBJ2-2, the complete variable domain is EAGVAQSPRYKIIEKRQSVAFWCNPISGHATLYWYQQILGQGPKLLIQFQNNGVVDDSQLPKDRFSAERLKGVDSTLKIQPAKLEDSAVYLCASRVASGGTGELFFGEGSRLTVL.

In this sample, this clone turned up a few times. The rearrangement uses TRBV12-3 or TRBV12-4 and TRBJ2-2; no clear D. V lost 4 bases and J lost 5, with 5 bases in between. The CDR3 length is 12 residues. The CDR3 bases are TGTGCCAGCAGTTCCGGGACCGGGGAGCTGTTTTTT. Amino acids: CASSSGTGELFF.

This clone was recorded once. The chain recombines TRBV19 with TRBJ2-1, with 7 bases identical to TRBD2. CDR1 and CDR2 from the germline V gene are LNHDA and SQIVND (reference sequence). The V segment lost 0 bases and the J segment 12 bases; nucleotides outside the gene matches: 11. This CDR3 has 15 amino acids. The CDR3 DNA reads as TGTGCCAGTAGTATAGATCGGCCAGTGGGCGGGGGGCAGTTCTTC. Its protein product is CASSIDRPVGGGQFF.

In regard to this clone: At one boundary the junction diverges from the germline segment, which might be a read error. Additional DNA sequences in this sample encode the identical CDR3. The V gene is TRBV5-1, the J gene TRBJ2-5; 7 bases agree with TRBD2. The CDR3 length is 14 residues. Germline V lookup: CDR1 SGHRS, CDR2 YFSETQ. In DNA, the CDR3 is TGCGCCCGCAGCTTGGGGGGGGGTCAAGAGACCCAGTACTTC. This codes for CARSLGGGQETQYF. Full variable domain (rest looked up from reference TRBV5-1 and TRBJ2-5): KAGVTQTPRYLIKTRGQQVTLSCSPISGHRSVSWYQQTPGQGLQFLFEYFSETQRNKGNFPGRFSGRQFSNSRSEMNVSTLELGDSALYLCARSLGGGQETQYFGPGTRLLVL.

This chain links TRBV19 with TRBJ2-1, with 8 positions matching TRBD2. The CDR3 spans 14 residues. Germline CDR1 LNHDA, CDR2 SQIVND (reference sequence). The trim removed 10 bases at V and 0 bases at J, leaving 5 bases unmatched. CDR3 coding DNA: TGTGCCACTAGCGGGTCGAGCTCCTACAATGAGCAGTTCTTC. Translating it yields CATSGSSSYNEQFF. Based on the CDR3 plus reference TRBV19 and TRBJ2-1, the full variable domain is DGGITQSPKYLFRKEGQNVTLSCEQNLNHDAMYWYRQDPGQGLRLIYYSQIVNDFQKGDIAEGYSVSREKKESFPLTVTSAQKNPTAFYLCATSGSSSYNEQFFGPGTRLTVL.

The chain couples TRBV21-1 to TRBJ1-5; the table gives TRBD1 as D, unverified against the DNA. TRBV21-1 counts as a pseudogene. CDR3 length: 17 residues. The CDR3 coding sequence is TGTGCCAGCATCCCTCGGTTGACAGGGGGGCCCGGGGGGCCCCAGCATTTT. Protein product: CASIPRLTGGPGGPQHF.

CDR3 protein: CAISGLAGAKEQYV. As DNA, the CDR3 is TGTGCCATCAGCGGACTAGCGGGAGCAAAAGAGCAGTACGTC. This chain links TRBV10-3 with TRBJ2-7; 13 bases align to TRBD2. Per germline, CDR1 ENHRY and CDR2 SYGVKD. Unmatched junction bases numbered 6, after V lost 6 bases and J lost 7 bases. The CDR3 has 14 residues.

The CDR3 DNA reads TGCGCCAGCAGCCAAGATGTGATAGCAGCTAGCACAGATACGCAGTATTTT. It encodes CASSQDVIAASTDTQYF. V gene TRBV4-1 combines with J gene TRBJ2-3; D gene uncertain. Germline V gene sequence: CDR1 MGHRA, CDR2 YSYEKL. V lost 0 bases and J 0 bases, leaving 13 bases between the germline ends. The CDR3 contains 17 residues.

The chain is built from TRBV7-9 and TRBJ1-1; tentative D call: TRBD1 (5 bases). The CDR3 loop spans 16 amino acids. Trimming removed 5 bases from V and 3 bases from J, with 19 bases in between. Germline CDR1 and CDR2: SEHNR and FQNEAQ (reference sequence). The DNA for the CDR3 is TGTGCCAGCAGCCATCCAACGGGGGAAGAGGACACTGAAGCTTTCTTT. It codes for CASSHPTGEEDTEAFF.

The rearrangement joins TRBV6-5 to TRBJ2-5, with 11 bases identical to TRBD1. The V gene's germline CDR1 is MNHEY and CDR2 SVGAGI. The length of the CDR3 is 14 residues. Trimming cost V 4 bases and J 5 bases; bases outside gene matches: 3. The CDR3 DNA follows: TGTGCCAGCAGTTCGGACAGGGGGCAGGAGACCCAGTACTTC. This encodes CASSSDRGQETQYF.

The V gene is TRBV24-1, the J gene TRBJ2-1, with unresolved D. Germline CDR1 is KGHDR and CDR2 is SFDVKD. Trimming stripped 6 bases from V and 6 bases from J, with 11 bases between. The CDR3 contains 13 residues. The CDR3 sequence is CATSFSASNEQFF. In DNA form, the CDR3 reads TGTGCCACCAGTTTCAGCGCCAGCAATGAGCAGTTCTTC.

The chain carries TRBV9 and TRBJ1-2; perhaps TRBD1 as D (5 bases). The CDR3 has 14 residues. Trimming left V 0 bases short and J 6 bases short, with 12 bases between. Germline values: CDR1 SGDLS, CDR2 YYNGEE. The CDR3: CASSVAGTGDGYTF. The CDR3 DNA reads as TGTGCCAGCAGCGTAGCTGGAACGGGGGATGGCTACACCTTC.

The J gene is TRBJ2-1, the V gene TRBV10-3; TRBD2 agrees at 16 bases. The CDR3 is 17 amino acids. V lost 0 bases to trimming and J lost 7 bases; unmatched junction nucleotides: 3. The germline CDR1 and CDR2 sequences are ENHRY and SYGVKD. The CDR3 here is CAISESRGLAGGNEQFF. Here the CDR3 DNA reads TGTGCCATCAGTGAGTCAAGGGGACTAGCGGGGGGGAATGAGCAGTTCTTC.

J is TRBJ2-1 and V is TRBV7-3; TRBD2 agrees at 7 bases. CDR3 size: 17 residues. V was pared by 0 bases and J by 6 bases, with 11 bases of the junction left unmatched. Germline V gene lookup returns CDR1 SGHTA and CDR2 FQGTGA. The DNA of the CDR3 is TGTGCCAGCAGCTTAACGTCAACGGGGAGGGCCGGCAATGAGCAGTTCTTC. It is translated as CASSLTSTGRAGNEQFF. The full variable domain, in which reference TRBV7-3 and TRBJ2-1 provide the parts outside the CDR3, is GAGVSQTPSNKVTEKGKYVELRCDPISGHTALYWYRQSLGQGPEFLIYFQGTGAADDSGLPNDRFFAVRPEGSVSTLKIQRTERGDSAVYLCASSLTSTGRAGNEQFFGPGTRLTVL.

In DNA form, the CDR3 reads TGTGCCACCAGTGATGCAGGGTGGGGTAGCGGGACGGGAGATACGCAGTATTTT. This translates into CATSDAGWGSGTGDTQYF. The J gene is TRBJ2-3, the V gene TRBV24-1; 8 nucleotides align to TRBD2. Looked up from germline, CDR1 is KGHDR and CDR2 is SFDVKD. The CDR3 spans 18 residues. The ends lost 3 bases at V and 5 bases at J; junction bases unmatched: 15.

The chain couples TRBV3-1 (or the pseudogene TRBV3-2) to TRBJ1-2, with a weak D call TRBD1 (6 bases). V lost 1 base and J 3 bases, leaving 12 bases between the germline ends. Per the germline V gene, CDR1 is LGHDT and CDR2 is YNNKEL (reference sequence). CDR3 size: 15 residues. The CDR3 DNA reads as TGTGCCAGCAGCCAAGGATTGGGGGCAGACTATGGCTACACCTTC. The encoded protein is CASSQGLGADYGYTF.

The gene calls are TRBV19 and TRBJ2-7; 7 bases match TRBD1. This CDR3 has 14 amino acids. Germline values: CDR1 LNHDA, CDR2 SQIVND (reference sequence). With V trimmed by 4 bases and J by 5 bases, 8 bases remained unmatched. The CDR3 sequence: CASSRQGKTHEQYF. The DNA for the CDR3 is TGTGCCAGTAGTAGACAGGGAAAAACCCACGAGCAGTACTTC. The full variable domain, in which reference TRBV19 and TRBJ2-7 provide the parts outside the CDR3, is DGGITQSPKYLFRKEGQNVTLSCEQNLNHDAMYWYRQDPGQGLRLIYYSQIVNDFQKGDIAEGYSVSREKKESFPLTVTSAQKNPTAFYLCASSRQGKTHEQYFGPGTRLTVT.

This clone was seen only once. J is TRBJ1-1 and V is TRBV7-3; D may be TRBD1 (5 bases). The CDR3 is made up of 16 amino acids. Germline CDR1 is SGHTA and CDR2 is FQGTGA. V was pared by 1 base and J by 3 bases, with 15 bases between. CDR3 loop: CASSLNSGGRDTEAFF. DNA for the CDR3: TGTGCCAGCAGCTTAAATTCCGGGGGTAGGGACACTGAAGCTTTCTTT.

The V gene is TRBV7-9, the J gene TRBJ2-3; D unresolved. CDR3 size: 13 residues. Per germline, CDR1 SEHNR and CDR2 FQNEAQ (reference sequence). Trimming cost V 10 bases and J 2 bases, with 13 bases left between them. CDR3 protein: CATRPAATDTQYF. Here the CDR3 DNA reads TGTGCCACCCGTCCGGCGGCCACAGATACGCAGTATTTT.

The chain uses TRBV10-3 and TRBJ1-2, with 10 bases matching TRBD1. V lost 10 bases and J lost 6; bases outside the gene matches: 2. CDR1 is ENHRY and CDR2 is SYGVKD in the germline V gene. The CDR3 totals 11 residues. This CDR3 reads CATGTGDGYTF. As DNA, the CDR3 is TGTGCCACCGGGACAGGGGATGGCTACACCTTC.

The CDR3: CASRTGTGFSGELFF. The CDR3 DNA reads as TGTGCCAGTAGAACCGGGACAGGGTTCTCCGGGGAGCTGTTTTTT. The V and J genes are TRBV19 and TRBJ2-2; 9 bases fit TRBD1. The CDR3 has 15 amino acids. V lost 6 bases to trimming and J lost 6 bases; unmatched junction nucleotides: 8. Germline-derived CDR1 and CDR2 are LNHDA and SQIVND (reference sequence).

The chain couples TRBV2 to TRBJ1-3; D is unresolved. Between the trimmed V and J ends, which lost 4 bases and 1 base, there was a span of 8 bases. There are 14 residues in the CDR3. Germline V CDR1 and CDR2: SNHLY, FYNNEI. The CDR3 region has the DNA TGTGCCAGCAGTGGTAGAGAGTCTGGAAACACCATATATTTT. Translated: CASSGRESGNTIYF.

This rearrangement joins TRBV27 to TRBJ2-6; D gene ambiguous. CDR1 is MNHEY and CDR2 is SMNVEV in the germline V gene (reference sequence). Trimming took off 4 bases at V and 0 bases at J, with 7 bases between the two ends. This CDR3 spans 15 amino acids. The CDR3 DNA sequence: TGTGCCAGCAGTTCCCGCTACTCTGGGGCCAACGTCCTGACTTTC. Its protein is CASSSRYSGANVLTF.

This sequence joins TRBV19 and TRBJ2-2; 7 bases map to TRBD2. V was clipped by 3 bases and J by 3 bases; unmatched bases: 7. CDR1 and CDR2 from the germline V gene are LNHDA and SQIVND (reference sequence). CDR3 length equals 16 residues. This CDR3 reads CASSIVGGGYTGELFF. The CDR3 DNA follows: TGTGCCAGTAGTATCGTTGGCGGGGGATACACCGGGGAGCTGTTTTTT. The full variable domain, completed using reference TRBV19 and TRBJ2-2, is DGGITQSPKYLFRKEGQNVTLSCEQNLNHDAMYWYRQDPGQGLRLIYYSQIVNDFQKGDIAEGYSVSREKKESFPLTVTSAQKNPTAFYLCASSIVGGGYTGELFFGEGSRLTVL.

This chain joins TRBV4-1 and TRBJ2-1; 8 nucleotides agree with TRBD2. V gave up 1 base and J gave up 0 bases; unmatched junction bases: 11. The CDR3 extends over 19 amino acids. CDR1 is MGHRA and CDR2 is YSYEKL in the germline V gene. The CDR3, as DNA: TGCGCCAGCAGCCAAGGGGCTAGCGGGTGGCAATCCTCCTACAATGAGCAGTTCTTC. Translation gives CASSQGASGWQSSYNEQFF.

This rearrangement joins TRBV28 to TRBJ2-7, with D maybe TRBD2 (6 bases). The CDR3 contains 14 residues. The V end was cut by 8 bases, the J end by 4 bases, with 18 bases between. Germline V CDR1 and CDR2: MDHEN, SYDVKM. The CDR3 DNA sequence: TGTGCCAGCCAGCTCCCCGGGACTTTTTACGAGCAGTACTTC. Translated, it gives CASQLPGTFYEQYF.

The rearrangement joins TRBV5-1 to TRBJ1-2, with D possibly TRBD1 on 5 matching bases. CDR1 is SGHRS and CDR2 is YFSETQ in the germline V gene. This CDR3 comprises 14 residues. V lost 0 bases and J 5 bases, leaving 11 bases between the germline ends. The CDR3 DNA follows: TGCGCCAGCAGCTTGGCAGGGCGAGAGTATGGCTACACCTTC. Amino acid sequence: CASSLAGREYGYTF.

This sequence joins TRBV6-1 and TRBJ2-7, with D possibly matching TRBD2 (5 bases). Trimming cost V 1 base and J 0 bases, with 10 bases left between them. The length of the CDR3 is 15 residues. Germline V lookup: CDR1 MNHNS, CDR2 SASEGT. Here the CDR3 reads CASSEEGASSYEQYF. The CDR3 nucleotides read TGTGCCAGCAGTGAAGAGGGAGCGAGCTCCTACGAGCAGTACTTC.